This TCR beta chain is drawn from a study of molecular identifiers for immune sequencing clone quantification. Study results and limitations: Whereas clones above 20 RNA copies held under 1% of naive-cell molecules, they held over 97% of effector molecules.

TCRdb re-called the PCR reads through MiXCR, storing one row per CDR3 protein. The sample records over 90,000 distinct CDR3 sequences, 35% being singletons. Sorted naive CD8 T cells were those defined as CD8+CD4-CCR7+CD45RA+. The CDR3 contains 15 residues. Germline CDR1 and CDR2: WSHSY and SAAADI. V was pared by 0 bases and J by 2 bases, with 8 bases between. Points on this clonotype: The antigen is not known.

Source material: naive CD8+ T cells from blood, with Jurkat cell RNA spiked in. As to subset: FACS-sorted CD8+CD4-CCR7+CD45RA+ naive T cells. V gene TRBV10-2 combines with J gene TRBJ1-5; no clear D gene. The clonotype comes from a human donor in good health. Some libraries in this study had Jurkat cell RNA spiked in. The chain's CDR3 is CASSESGVGNQPQHF. CDR3 nucleotides: TGCGCCAGCAGTGAGTCTGGGGTTGGCAATCAGCCCCAGCATTTT.